The rows below give T cell receptor beta chains drawn from one sample of a study of blood T cell repertoires in COVID-19. Clones were sequenced by immunoSEQ multiplex PCR, and TCRdb holds only the in-frame ones, with some missing. This table holds around 120,000 clones, over 85% found once. Sample: peripheral blood. These receptors came from a man aged 55 to 70 with COVID-19, enrolled during active disease. CDR3s include the opening cysteine and the closing phenylalanine or tryptophan.

TRBV30,TRBJ1-1,CAWSVTGALRTEAFF
TRBV12-3/TRBV12-4,TRBJ2-7,CASSVTNYEQYF
TRBV24-1,TRBJ2-5,CATSGGGMETQYF
TRBV13,TRBJ1-2,CASSLEAGGSGYTF
TRBV5-1,TRBJ1-1,CASRVSGNTEAFF
TRBV7-2,TRBJ1-1,CASSSGFGTEAFF
TRBV28,TRBJ2-7,CASTFLGQGTYEQYF
TRBV5-8,TRBJ2-7,CASSGARWDRDYEQYF
TRBV6-1,TRBJ2-2,CASSEPEQMTGELFF
TRBV9,TRBJ2-3,CASSVANFPDTQYF
TRBV18,TRBJ2-7,CASSGTSGRDEQYF
TRBV29-1,TRBJ2-3,CSVDMAGTDTQYF
TRBV30,TRBJ2-7,CAWSPDRVYEQYF
TRBV4-1,TRBJ1-1,CASSQGSLGTFDTEAFF
TRBV20-1,TRBJ2-7,CSASSGGTYEQYF
TRBV6-2/TRBV6-3,TRBJ2-5,CASSSGRLQETQYF
TRBV30,TRBJ2-7,CAWSPNRGPTKYF
TRBV25-1,TRBJ2-1,CASSEYASNEQFF
TRBV6-5,TRBJ1-1,CASSYVQGPTEAFF
TRBV3-1/TRBV3-2,TRBJ2-5,CASSQGTRETQYF
TRBV4-3,TRBJ2-7,CASSHLPAGYEQYF
TRBV11-2,TRBJ2-3,CASSLGQGTDTQYF
TRBV5-1,TRBJ2-3,CASSPLGTRPSTDTQYF
TRBV9,TRBJ2-5,CASSVYGGRGETQYF
TRBV7-9,TRBJ1-5,CASSLGGTASGNQPQHF
TRBV5-1,TRBJ1-1,CASTERGPANTEAFF
TRBV7-9,TRBJ2-7,CASSPSLGGLTYEQYF
TRBV7-9,TRBJ2-5,CASSPPSGQETQYF
TRBV4-1,TRBJ1-2,CASSQGAGGYTF
TRBV27,TRBJ1-1,CASSTRGTEAFF
TRBV21-1,TRBJ1-2,CASSVKGKGRGGYTF
TRBV5-1,TRBJ2-3,CASSLGVGGRTDTQYF
TRBV6-1,TRBJ2-1,CASSEYAGEDNEQFF
TRBV21-1,TRBJ2-7,CASSKVGRLPYEQYF
TRBV29-1,TRBJ1-1,CSVGQRNTEAFF
TRBV19,TRBJ2-5,CASSIGKGWKETQYF
TRBV5-1,TRBJ1-1,CASTRGGGDAFF
TRBV5-6,TRBJ1-6,CASSLGQGPYPLHF